The rows below give T cell receptor beta chains drawn from one sample of a study of T cell repertoires in cytomegalovirus infection. TCRdb re-derived calls from the reads in MiXCR, one entry per CDR3 protein. The repertoire has hundreds of thousands of distinct CDR3 sequences, around 31% of them found once; the top ten carry about 20%. For these receptors, no antigen is known. Sequences were derived from cultured PBMCs, sampled from culture after CMV antigen stimulation. The receptor source for this set is a human donor in good health (CMV status not recorded). Some clones in this sample may be carry-over from other donors' samples. The conserved cysteine and the conserved F or W are not part of the CDR3 here.

V: TRBV27
J: TRBJ2-5
CDR3: ASSSTGGKLQY

V: TRBV30
J: TRBJ2-3
CDR3: AVDPAGADTQY

V: TRBV9
J: TRBJ2-4
CDR3: ASSVEGLAGVNIQY

V: TRBV12-3/TRBV12-4
J: TRBJ1-5
CDR3: ASSQDRGPYSNQPQH

V: TRBV7-9
J: TRBJ2-1
CDR3: ASLGTSGYNEQF

V: TRBV7-2
J: TRBJ2-7
CDR3: ASSLPDRSHEQY

V: TRBV7-2
J: TRBJ2-1
CDR3: ASSQSGSRGNEQF

V: TRBV6-6
J: TRBJ2-7
CDR3: ASRTETLSSYEQY

V: TRBV28
J: TRBJ2-7
CDR3: ASSPGTSLDEQY

V: TRBV28
J: TRBJ2-3
CDR3: ASSFVGGATDTQY

V: TRBV24-1
J: TRBJ2-3
CDR3: ATSGQSGTDTQY

V: TRBV19
J: TRBJ2-7
CDR3: ASSIRLAANYEQY

V: TRBV28
J: TRBJ2-2
CDR3: ASSKLLTGELF

V: TRBV11-2
J: TRBJ2-1
CDR3: ASSGVTGSSYNEQF

V: TRBV18
J: TRBJ2-5
CDR3: ASSPPSRTQETQY

V: TRBV20-1
J: TRBJ2-7
CDR3: SARLPRGPSYEQC

V: TRBV6-2/TRBV6-3
J: TRBJ2-3
CDR3: ASSTTRTDTDTQY

V: TRBV20-1
J: TRBJ1-3
CDR3: SARRGSRIY

V: TRBV6-6
J: TRBJ1-5
CDR3: ASSSDPQGAFGNQPQH

V: TRBV19
J: TRBJ2-1
CDR3: ASTWAGGNEQF

V: TRBV27
J: TRBJ2-5
CDR3: ASSLRGTGGLETQY

V: TRBV7-8
J: TRBJ1-1
CDR3: ASSKDTYTEAF

V: TRBV4-1
J: TRBJ2-7
CDR3: ASSQDRAFAYEQY

V: TRBV12-3/TRBV12-4
J: TRBJ2-7
CDR3: ASKYSGGQKYEQY

V: TRBV20-1
J: TRBJ1-2
CDR3: SASRQGGNYGYT

V: TRBV7-9
J: TRBJ1-2
CDR3: ASRPVARSSVVYGYT

V: TRBV7-4
J: TRBJ1-4
CDR3: ASSSDRESTNEKLF

V: TRBV6-8
J: TRBJ2-1
CDR3: ASSALIAGYNEQF

V: TRBV7-2
J: TRBJ2-5
CDR3: ASSLVGLAGGETQY